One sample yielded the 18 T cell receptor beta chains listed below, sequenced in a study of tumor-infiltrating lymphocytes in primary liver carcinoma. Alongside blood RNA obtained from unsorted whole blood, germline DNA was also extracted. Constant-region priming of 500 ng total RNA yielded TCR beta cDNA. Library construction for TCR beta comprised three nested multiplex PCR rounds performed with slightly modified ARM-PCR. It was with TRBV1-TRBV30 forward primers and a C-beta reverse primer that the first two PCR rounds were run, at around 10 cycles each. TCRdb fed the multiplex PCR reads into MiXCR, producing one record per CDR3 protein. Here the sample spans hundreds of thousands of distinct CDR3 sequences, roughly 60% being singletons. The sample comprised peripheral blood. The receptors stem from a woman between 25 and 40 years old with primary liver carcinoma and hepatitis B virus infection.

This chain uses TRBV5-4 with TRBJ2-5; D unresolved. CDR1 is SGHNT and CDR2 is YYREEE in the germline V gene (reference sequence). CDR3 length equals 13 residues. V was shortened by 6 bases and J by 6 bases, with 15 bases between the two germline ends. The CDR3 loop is CASKAGPGKTQYF. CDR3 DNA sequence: TGTGCCAGCAAGGCAGGACCTGGAAAGACCCAGTACTTC.

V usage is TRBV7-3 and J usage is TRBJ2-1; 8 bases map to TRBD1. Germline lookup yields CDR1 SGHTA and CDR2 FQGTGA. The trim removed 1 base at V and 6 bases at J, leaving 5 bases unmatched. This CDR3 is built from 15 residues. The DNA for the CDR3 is TGTGCCAGCAGCTTAATGGTGGGACAGGTCAATGAGCAGTTCTTC. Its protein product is CASSLMVGQVNEQFF.

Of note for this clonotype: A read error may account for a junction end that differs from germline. CDR3 sequence: CASSLFRGGTATSGNTMYF. Written as DNA, the CDR3 is TGTGCCAGCAGCTTGTTCCGGGGAGGGACAGCAACCTCTGGAAACACCATGTATTTT. The rearrangement uses TRBV5-5 and TRBJ1-3; TRBD1 aligns across 7 bases. The CDR3 spans 19 residues. The germline CDR1 and CDR2 sequences are SGHKS and YYEKEE (reference sequence).

This CDR3 is CASSYVWGPQETQYF. The CDR3, as DNA: TGTGCCAGCAGTTACGTGTGGGGTCCTCAAGAGACCCAGTACTTC. This sequence joins TRBV6-6 and TRBJ2-5; no clear D. The CDR3 runs to 15 residues. Germline loops: CDR1 MNHNY, CDR2 SVGAGI (reference sequence). The V end lost 2 bases, the J end lost 2 bases, and 12 bases lay between the germline ends.

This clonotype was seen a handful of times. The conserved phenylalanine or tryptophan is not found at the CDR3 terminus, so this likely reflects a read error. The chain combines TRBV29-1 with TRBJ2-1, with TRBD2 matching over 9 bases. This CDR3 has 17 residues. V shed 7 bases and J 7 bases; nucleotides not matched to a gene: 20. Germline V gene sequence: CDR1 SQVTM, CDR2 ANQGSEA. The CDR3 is CSDGQVPTSGRSNEQFL. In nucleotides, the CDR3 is TGCAGCGATGGACAGGTGCCGACTAGCGGACGTTCTAATGAGCAGTTCTTG.

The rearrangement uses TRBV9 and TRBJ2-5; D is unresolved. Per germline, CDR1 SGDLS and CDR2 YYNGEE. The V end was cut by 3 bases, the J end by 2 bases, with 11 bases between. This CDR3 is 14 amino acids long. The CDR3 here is CASSGGGGQETQYF. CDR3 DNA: TGTGCCAGCAGCGGGGGTGGTGGTCAAGAGACCCAGTACTTC. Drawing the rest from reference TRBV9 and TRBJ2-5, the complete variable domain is DSGVTQTPKHLITATGQRVTLRCSPRSGDLSVYWYQQSLDQGLQFLIQYYNGEERAKGNILERFSAQQFPDLHSELNLSSLELGDSALYFCASSGGGGQETQYFGPGTRLLVL.

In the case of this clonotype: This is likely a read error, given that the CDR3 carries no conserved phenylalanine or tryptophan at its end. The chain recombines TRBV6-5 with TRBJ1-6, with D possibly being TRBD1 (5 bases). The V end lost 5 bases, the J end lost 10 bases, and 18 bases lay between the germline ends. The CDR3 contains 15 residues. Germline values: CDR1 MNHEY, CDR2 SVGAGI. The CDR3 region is CASSANRGGYSPLHL. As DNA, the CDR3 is TGTGCCAGCAGTGCAAACCGGGGGGGTTACTCACCCCTCCACCTT.

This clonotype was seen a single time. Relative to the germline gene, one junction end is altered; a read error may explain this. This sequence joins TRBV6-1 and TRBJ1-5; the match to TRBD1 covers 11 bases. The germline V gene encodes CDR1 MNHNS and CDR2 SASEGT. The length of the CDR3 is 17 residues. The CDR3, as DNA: TGTGCCAGCAGCGGCCCGTCGGACAGGGGGCCTCATCAGCTCCAGCATTTT. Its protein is CASSGPSDRGPHQLQHF.

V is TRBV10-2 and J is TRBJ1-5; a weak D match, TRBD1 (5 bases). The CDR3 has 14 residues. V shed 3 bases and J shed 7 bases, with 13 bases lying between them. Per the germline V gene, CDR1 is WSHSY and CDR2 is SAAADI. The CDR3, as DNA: TGCGCCAGCAGTGAACGGGGCTCTGGGCAGCCCCAGCATTTT. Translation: CASSERGSGQPQHF.

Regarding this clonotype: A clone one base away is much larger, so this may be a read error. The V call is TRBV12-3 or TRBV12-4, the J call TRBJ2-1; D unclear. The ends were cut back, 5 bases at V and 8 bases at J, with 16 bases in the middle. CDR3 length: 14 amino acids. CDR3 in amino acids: CASSTNRGRDEQFF. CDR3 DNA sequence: TGTGCCAGCAGTACCAATCGAGGTCGGGATGAGCAGTTCTTC.

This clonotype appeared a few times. CDR3: CASTKRQGRGEQFF. In DNA form, the CDR3 reads TGTGCCAGCACTAAACGACAGGGTAGGGGTGAGCAGTTCTTC. J is TRBJ2-1 and V is TRBV28; the match to TRBD1 covers 7 bases. Germline V gives CDR1 MDHEN, CDR2 SYDVKM. V shed 7 bases and J 9 bases; nucleotides not matched to a gene: 12. CDR3 length: 14 amino acids.

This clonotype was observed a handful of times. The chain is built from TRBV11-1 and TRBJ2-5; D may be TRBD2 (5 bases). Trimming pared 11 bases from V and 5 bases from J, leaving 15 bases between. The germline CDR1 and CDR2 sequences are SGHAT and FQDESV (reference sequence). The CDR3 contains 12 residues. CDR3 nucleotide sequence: TGTGCCGGTAGCGATGGTTGGGAGACCCAGTACTTC. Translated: CAGSDGWETQYF.

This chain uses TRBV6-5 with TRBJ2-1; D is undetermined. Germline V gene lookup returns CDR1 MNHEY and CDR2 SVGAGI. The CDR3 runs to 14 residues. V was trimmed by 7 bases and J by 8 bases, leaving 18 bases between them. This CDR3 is CASKGRPRFHEQFF. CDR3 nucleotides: TGTGCCAGCAAGGGTAGACCGAGGTTCCATGAGCAGTTCTTC.

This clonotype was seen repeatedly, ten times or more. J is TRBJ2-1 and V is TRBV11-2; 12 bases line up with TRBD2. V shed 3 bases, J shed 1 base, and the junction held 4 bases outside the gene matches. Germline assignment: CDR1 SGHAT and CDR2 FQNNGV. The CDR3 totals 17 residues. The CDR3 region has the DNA TGTGCCAGCAGCTTCGGGACTAGCGGGTCTTCCTACAATGAGCAGTTCTTC. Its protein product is CASSFGTSGSSYNEQFF.

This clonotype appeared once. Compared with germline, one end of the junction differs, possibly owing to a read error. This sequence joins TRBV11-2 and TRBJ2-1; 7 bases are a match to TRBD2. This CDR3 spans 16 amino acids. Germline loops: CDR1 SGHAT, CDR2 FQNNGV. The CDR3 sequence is CASNLVLGRIDNEQSF. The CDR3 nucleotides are TGTGCCAGCAACTTAGTTCTCGGGAGGATCGACAATGAGCAGTCCTTC.

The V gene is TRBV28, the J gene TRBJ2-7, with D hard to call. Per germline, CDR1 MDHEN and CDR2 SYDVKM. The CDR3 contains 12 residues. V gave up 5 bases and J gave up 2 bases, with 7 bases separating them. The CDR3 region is CASSQSAYEQYF. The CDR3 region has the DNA TGTGCCAGCAGTCAATCGGCCTACGAGCAGTACTTC.

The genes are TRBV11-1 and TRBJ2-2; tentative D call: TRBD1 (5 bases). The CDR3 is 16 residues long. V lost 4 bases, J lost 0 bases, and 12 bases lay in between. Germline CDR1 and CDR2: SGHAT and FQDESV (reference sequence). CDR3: CASSSVTGANTGELFF. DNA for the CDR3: TGTGCCAGCAGCTCAGTAACAGGTGCGAACACCGGGGAGCTGTTTTTT. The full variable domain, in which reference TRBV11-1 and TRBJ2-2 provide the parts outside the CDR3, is EAEVAQSPRYKITEKSQAVAFWCDPISGHATLYWYRQILGQGPELLVQFQDESVVDDSQLPKDRFSAERLKGVDSTLKIQPAELGDSAMYLCASSSVTGANTGELFFGEGSRLTVL.

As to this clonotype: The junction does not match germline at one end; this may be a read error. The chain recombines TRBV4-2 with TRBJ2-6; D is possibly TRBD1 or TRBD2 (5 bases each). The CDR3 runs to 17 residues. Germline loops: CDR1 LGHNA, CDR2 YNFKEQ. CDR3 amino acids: CASSQDRLSSGANILTF. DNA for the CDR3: TGTGCCAGCAGCCAAGACAGATTAAGCTCCGGGGCCAACATCCTGACTTTC.